The entry that follows covers one T cell receptor beta chain sequence. Original processing notes: Reference gene primer amplification gave nucleated cell count estimates. Generated by immunoSEQ multiplex PCR, the TCRdb table keeps only in-frame clones and is missing some. The V and J calls and clone size were taken over from that table, and D and trimming were inferred from the DNA. Of 300,000 or so clones listed, 90% are singletons. Per the germline V gene, CDR1 is SGHTA and CDR2 is FQGTGA. V was clipped by 5 bases and J by 3 bases; unmatched bases: 7. This CDR3 has 15 amino acids. The sample is drawn from a study of blood T cell repertoires in COVID-19.

The receptor was derived from a woman in her thirties or forties with acute or convalescent COVID-19. This sequence joins TRBV7-3 and TRBJ1-2; 9 bases are shared with TRBD1. The sequenced sample was peripheral blood. As DNA, the CDR3 is TGTGCCAGCAGCCCGGGACAGGGAGGCTACTATGGCTACACCTTC. It specifies CASSPGQGGYYGYTF. Full variable domain (rest looked up from reference TRBV7-3 and TRBJ1-2): GAGVSQTPSNKVTEKGKYVELRCDPISGHTALYWYRQSLGQGPEFLIYFQGTGAADDSGLPNDRFFAVRPEGSVSTLKIQRTERGDSAVYLCASSPGQGGYYGYTFGSGTRLTVV.